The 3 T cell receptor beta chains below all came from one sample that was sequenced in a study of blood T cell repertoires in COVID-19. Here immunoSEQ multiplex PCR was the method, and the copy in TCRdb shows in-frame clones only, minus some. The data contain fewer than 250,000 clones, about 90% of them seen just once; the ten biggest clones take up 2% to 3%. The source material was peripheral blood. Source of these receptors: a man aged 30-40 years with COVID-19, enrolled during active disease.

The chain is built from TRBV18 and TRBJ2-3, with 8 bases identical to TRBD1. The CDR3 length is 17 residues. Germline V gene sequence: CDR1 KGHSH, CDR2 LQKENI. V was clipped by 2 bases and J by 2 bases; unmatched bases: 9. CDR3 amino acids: CASSPARMTGATDTQYF. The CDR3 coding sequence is TGTGCCAGCTCACCAGCCAGAATGACAGGGGCCACAGATACGCAGTATTTT.

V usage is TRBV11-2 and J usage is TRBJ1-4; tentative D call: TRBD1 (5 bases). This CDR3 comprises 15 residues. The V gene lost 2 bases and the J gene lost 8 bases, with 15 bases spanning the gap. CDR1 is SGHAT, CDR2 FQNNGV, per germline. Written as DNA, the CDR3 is TGTGCCAGCAGCTTATCCGGGGGTAGAGGAGAAAAACTGTTTTTT. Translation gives CASSLSGGRGEKLFF.

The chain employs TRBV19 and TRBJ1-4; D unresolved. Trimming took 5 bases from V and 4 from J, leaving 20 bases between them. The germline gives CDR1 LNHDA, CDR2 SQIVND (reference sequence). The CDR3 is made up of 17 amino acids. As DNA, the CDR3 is TGTGCCAGTAGTTCCCCCCCCCACGGCGGTCTTAATGAAAAACTGTTTTTT. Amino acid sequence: CASSSPPHGGLNEKLFF.